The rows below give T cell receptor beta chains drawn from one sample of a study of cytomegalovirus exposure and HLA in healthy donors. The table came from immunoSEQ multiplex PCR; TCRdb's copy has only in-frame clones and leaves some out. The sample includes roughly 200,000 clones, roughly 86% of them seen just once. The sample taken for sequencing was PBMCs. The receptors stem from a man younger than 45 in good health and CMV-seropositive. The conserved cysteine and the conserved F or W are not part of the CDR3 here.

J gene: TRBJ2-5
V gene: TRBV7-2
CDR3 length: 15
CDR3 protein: ASSPEGSGGLRETQY

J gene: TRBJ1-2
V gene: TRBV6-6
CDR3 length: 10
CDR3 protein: ASSYPERGYT

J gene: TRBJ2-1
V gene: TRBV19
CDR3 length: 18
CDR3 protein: ASSMGPRTTMSSPYNEQF

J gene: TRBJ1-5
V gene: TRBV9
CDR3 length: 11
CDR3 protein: ASMAPPNQPQH

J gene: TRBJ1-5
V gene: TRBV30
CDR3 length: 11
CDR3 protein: AWSVGRDQPQH

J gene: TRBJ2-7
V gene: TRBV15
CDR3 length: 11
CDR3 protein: ATSSGDDYEQY

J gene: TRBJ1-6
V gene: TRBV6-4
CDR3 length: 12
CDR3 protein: ASSTGTDNSPLH

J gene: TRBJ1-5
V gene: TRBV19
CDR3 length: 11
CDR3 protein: ASRGHLNQPQH

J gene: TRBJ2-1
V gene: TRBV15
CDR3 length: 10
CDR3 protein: ATRDSLNEQF

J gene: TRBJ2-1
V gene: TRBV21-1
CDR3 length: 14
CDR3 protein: ASRTSLAGGNNEQF

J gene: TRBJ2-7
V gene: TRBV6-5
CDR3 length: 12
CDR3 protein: ASRRRGRMNEQY

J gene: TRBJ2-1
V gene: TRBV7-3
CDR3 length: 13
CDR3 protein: ASSQAPRAHNEQF

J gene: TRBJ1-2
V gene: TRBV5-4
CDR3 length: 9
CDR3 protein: ASSLGQGHT

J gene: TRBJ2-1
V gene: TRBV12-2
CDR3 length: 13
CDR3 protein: ASRLVVSGAREQF

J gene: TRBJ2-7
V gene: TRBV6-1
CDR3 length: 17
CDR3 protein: ASSEAQRYKTGRSYEQY

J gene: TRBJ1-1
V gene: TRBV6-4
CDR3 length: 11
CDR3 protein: ASSDSSNTEAF

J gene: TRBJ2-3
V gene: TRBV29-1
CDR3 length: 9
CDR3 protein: SVGREDTQY

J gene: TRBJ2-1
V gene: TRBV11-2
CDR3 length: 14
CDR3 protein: ASSPSGLAERNEQF

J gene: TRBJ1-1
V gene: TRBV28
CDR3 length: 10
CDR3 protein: ASSPRLTEAF

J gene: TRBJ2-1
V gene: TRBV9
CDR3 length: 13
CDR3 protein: ASSVGTSYYNEQF

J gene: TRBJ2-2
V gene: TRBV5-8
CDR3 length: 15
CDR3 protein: ASSRPLDGARTGELF

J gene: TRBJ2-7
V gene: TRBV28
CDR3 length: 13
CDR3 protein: ASSQRDLASYEQY

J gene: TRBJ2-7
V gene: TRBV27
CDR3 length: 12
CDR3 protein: ASSHGQGEDEQY

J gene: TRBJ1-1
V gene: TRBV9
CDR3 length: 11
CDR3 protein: ASSPRRVTEAF

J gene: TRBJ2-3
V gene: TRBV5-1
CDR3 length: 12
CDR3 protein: ASSFGERTDTQY

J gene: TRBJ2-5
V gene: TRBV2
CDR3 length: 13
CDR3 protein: ASSEAPSLGETQY

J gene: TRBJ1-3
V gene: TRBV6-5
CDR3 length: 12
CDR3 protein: ASALGGLGNTIY

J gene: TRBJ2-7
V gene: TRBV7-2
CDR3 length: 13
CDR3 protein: ASSLPQGGRHEQY

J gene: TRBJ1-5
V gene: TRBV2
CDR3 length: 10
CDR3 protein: ASGTANQPQH

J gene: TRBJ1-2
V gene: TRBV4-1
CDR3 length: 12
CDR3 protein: ASSYSGGHYGYT

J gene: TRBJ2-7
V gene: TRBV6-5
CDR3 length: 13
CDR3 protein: ASGITGTLSYEQY

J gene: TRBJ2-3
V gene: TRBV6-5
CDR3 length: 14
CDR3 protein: ASSYASGTGAHTQY

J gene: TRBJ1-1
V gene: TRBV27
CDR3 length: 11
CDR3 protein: ASSLAGITEAF

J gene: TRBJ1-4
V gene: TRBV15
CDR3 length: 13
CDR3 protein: ATSRDGDRWEKLF

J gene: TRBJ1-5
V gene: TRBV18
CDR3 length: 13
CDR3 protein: ASSPVTANYQPQH